A selection of T cell receptor beta chains follows, all from one sample in a study of response to subunit inactivated influenza vaccine. MiXCR, run by TCRdb on the RT-PCR reads, gives a single entry per CDR3 protein. The table includes about 700,000 distinct CDR3 sequences, about 15% detected once. The input for sequencing was PBMCs from blood, taken roughly 12 days after vaccination. The receptors originated from a man in his fifties or sixties who received an inactivated influenza vaccine. Both conserved end residues are trimmed from each CDR3.

j_call | cdr3_length | v_call | cdr3_aa
TRBJ2-2 | 13 | TRBV15 | ATSRDQRVTGELF
TRBJ1-3 | 13 | TRBV12-3/TRBV12-4 | ASSHRLSSGNTIY
TRBJ1-6 | 16 | TRBV15 | ATSRRFSEGRYNSPLH
TRBJ2-3 | 15 | TRBV28 | ASSTPSGLAGSDTQY
TRBJ1-1 | 12 | TRBV7-9 | ASSSQGTITEAF
TRBJ2-5 | 13 | TRBV7-8 | ASLRGRTGDETQY
TRBJ1-4 | 12 | TRBV28 | ASSLDRDNEKLF
TRBJ2-3 | 14 | TRBV3-1 | ASSQTGTSWSDTQY
TRBJ1-1 | 13 | TRBV5-6 | ASSREGHLNTEAF
TRBJ2-3 | 14 | TRBV28 | ASSFIDRWGSDTQY
TRBJ2-7 | 11 | TRBV27 | ASSLIMGYEQY
TRBJ2-5 | 13 | TRBV20-1 | SARAVLGGEETQY
TRBJ2-2 | 13 | TRBV12-3/TRBV12-4 | ASSPTPGVTGELF
TRBJ2-1 | 11 | TRBV25-1 | ASRTGQYNEQF
TRBJ1-1 | 12 | TRBV12-3/TRBV12-4 | ASRTGATNTEAF
TRBJ2-5 | 13 | TRBV13 | ASSLDQLAMETQY
TRBJ1-1 | 12 | TRBV2 | ASSEQGRNTEAF
TRBJ1-2 | 10 | TRBV20-1 | SAGAGTYGYT
TRBJ2-1 | 13 | TRBV4-3 | ASSQGWTETNEQF
TRBJ2-1 | 15 | TRBV4-3 | ASSQAPGLAVYNEQF
TRBJ2-2 | 10 | TRBV3-1 | ASSQSRWELF
TRBJ2-6 | 20 | TRBV20-1 | SARGAPRTSGVMTSGANVLT
TRBJ1-6 | 11 | TRBV10-3 | ANPRVGDSPLH
TRBJ1-6 | 11 | TRBV20-1 | SARVAYNSPLH
TRBJ1-1 | 12 | TRBV7-2 | ASSLQAGNTEAF
TRBJ2-3 | 10 | TRBV20-1 | SARDLSSGQY
TRBJ1-2 | 12 | TRBV7-2 | ASSPRDSHYGYT
TRBJ2-1 | 11 | TRBV9 | ASSGVSVDEQF
TRBJ1-5 | 15 | TRBV4-1 | ASSQDSAGRYDQPQH
TRBJ2-1 | 13 | TRBV4-1 | ASSPTGNPYNEQF
TRBJ1-4 | 13 | TRBV7-2 | ASSSTGVANEKLF
TRBJ2-5 | 15 | TRBV12-3/TRBV12-4 | ARRTLAGDRPQETQY
TRBJ2-5 | 13 | TRBV20-1 | SAPPSGSSVETQY
TRBJ2-1 | 12 | TRBV6-2/TRBV6-3 | ASSTPSEGHEQF
TRBJ1-6 | 19 | TRBV27 | ASSPRTGTGTMSSYNSPLH
TRBJ2-1 | 14 | TRBV6-2/TRBV6-3 | ASSYSERGGLNEQF
TRBJ2-7 | 14 | TRBV12-3/TRBV12-4 | ASNKGLAGGRDEQY
TRBJ2-1 | 12 | TRBV28 | ASSQGPNNNEQF
TRBJ1-3 | 13 | TRBV12-3/TRBV12-4 | ASIQGRGPGNTIY
TRBJ2-1 | 12 | TRBV12-3/TRBV12-4 | ASRESTSYNEQF
TRBJ1-1 | 13 | TRBV5-1 | ASSSGPRGAAEAF
TRBJ2-1 | 14 | TRBV27 | ASRRAGASSYNEQF
TRBJ2-3 | 12 | TRBV5-1 | ASSPGTSDDTQY
TRBJ2-2 | 16 | TRBV7-6 | ASSLPMGGGPDTGELF
TRBJ2-3 | 12 | TRBV2 | ASSARSATDTQY
TRBJ2-2 | 14 | TRBV12-3/TRBV12-4 | ASSPLGTSRTGELF
TRBJ2-5 | 14 | TRBV5-1 | ASSLNGLAVQETQY
TRBJ2-3 | 12 | TRBV29-1 | SVEVAGGTDTQY
TRBJ1-5 | 17 | TRBV10-3 | AISAGLGTGPISNQPQH
TRBJ2-7 | 12 | TRBV28 | ASSPPGQNYEQY
TRBJ1-1 | 13 | TRBV12-3/TRBV12-4 | ASSLGQGLGTEAF
TRBJ2-7 | 16 | TRBV11-1 | ASSTSGGQGPISYEQY
TRBJ2-7 | 11 | TRBV4-3 | ASSQNTGNEQY